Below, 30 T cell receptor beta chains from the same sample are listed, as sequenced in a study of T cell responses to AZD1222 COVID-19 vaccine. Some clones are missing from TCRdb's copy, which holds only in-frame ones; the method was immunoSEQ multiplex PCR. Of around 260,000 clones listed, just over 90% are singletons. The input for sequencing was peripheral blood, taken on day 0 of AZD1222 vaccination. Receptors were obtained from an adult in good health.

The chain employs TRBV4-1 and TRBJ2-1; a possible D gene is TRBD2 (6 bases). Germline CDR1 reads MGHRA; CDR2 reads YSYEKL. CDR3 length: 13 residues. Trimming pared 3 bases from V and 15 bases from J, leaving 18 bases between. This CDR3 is CASSQGLLAARFF. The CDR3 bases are TGCGCCAGCAGCCAGGGCCTCTTAGCGGCCCGGTTCTTC.

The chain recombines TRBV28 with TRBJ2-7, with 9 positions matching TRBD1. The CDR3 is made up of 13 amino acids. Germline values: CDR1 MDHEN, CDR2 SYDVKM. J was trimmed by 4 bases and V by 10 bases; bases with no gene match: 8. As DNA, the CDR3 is TGTGCCACCAACAGGGGGCGCAGGTACGAGCAGTACTTC. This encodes CATNRGRRYEQYF.

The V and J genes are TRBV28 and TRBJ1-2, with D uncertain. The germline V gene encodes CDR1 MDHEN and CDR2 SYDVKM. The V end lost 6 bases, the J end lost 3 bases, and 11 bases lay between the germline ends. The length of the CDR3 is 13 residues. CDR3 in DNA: TGTGCCAGCAGGTTGGGCGCCGACTATGGCTACACCTTC. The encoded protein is CASRLGADYGYTF.

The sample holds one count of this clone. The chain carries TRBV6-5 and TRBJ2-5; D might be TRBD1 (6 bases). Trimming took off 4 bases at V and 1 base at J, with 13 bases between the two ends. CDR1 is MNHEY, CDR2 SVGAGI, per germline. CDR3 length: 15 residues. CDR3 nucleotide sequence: TGTGCCAGCAGTTGGACAAACAGGGCCCAAGAGACCCAGTACTTC. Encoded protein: CASSWTNRAQETQYF.

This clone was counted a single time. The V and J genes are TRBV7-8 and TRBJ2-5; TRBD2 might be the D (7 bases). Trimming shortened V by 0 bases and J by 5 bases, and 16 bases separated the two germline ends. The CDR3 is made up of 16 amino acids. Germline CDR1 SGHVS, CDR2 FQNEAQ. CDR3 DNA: TGTGCCAGCAGCTTAGCGGCGGGGGCGGGTGGTGAGACCCAGTACTTC. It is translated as CASSLAAGAGGETQYF.

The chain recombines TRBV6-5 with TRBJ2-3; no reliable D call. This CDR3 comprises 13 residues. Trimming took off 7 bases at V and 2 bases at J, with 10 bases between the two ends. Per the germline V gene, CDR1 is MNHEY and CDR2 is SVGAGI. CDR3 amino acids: CASTVLYTDTQYF. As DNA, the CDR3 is TGTGCCAGCACTGTCTTGTACACAGATACGCAGTATTTT.

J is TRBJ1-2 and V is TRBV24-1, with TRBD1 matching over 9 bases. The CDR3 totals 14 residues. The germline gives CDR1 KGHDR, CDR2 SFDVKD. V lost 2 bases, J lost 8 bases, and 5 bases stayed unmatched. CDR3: CATSDSGQGFGYTF. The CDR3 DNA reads TGTGCCACCAGTGATTCGGGACAGGGATTCGGCTACACCTTC.

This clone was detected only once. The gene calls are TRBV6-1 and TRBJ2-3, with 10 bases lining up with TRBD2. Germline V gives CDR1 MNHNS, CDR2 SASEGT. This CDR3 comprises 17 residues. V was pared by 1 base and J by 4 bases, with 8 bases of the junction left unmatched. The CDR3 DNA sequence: TGTGCCAGCAGTGAAGTATGGAGCGGGAGGGCGGCAGATACGCAGTATTTT. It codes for CASSEVWSGRAADTQYF.

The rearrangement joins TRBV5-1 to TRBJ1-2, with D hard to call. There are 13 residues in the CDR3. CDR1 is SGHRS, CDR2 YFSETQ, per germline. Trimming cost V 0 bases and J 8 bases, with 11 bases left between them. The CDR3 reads CASSLDWQSGYTF. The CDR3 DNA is TGCGCCAGCAGCTTGGACTGGCAATCGGGCTACACCTTC.

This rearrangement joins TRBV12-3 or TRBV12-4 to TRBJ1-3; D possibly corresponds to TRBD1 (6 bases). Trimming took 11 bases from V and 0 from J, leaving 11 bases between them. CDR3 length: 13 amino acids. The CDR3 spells CASGATSGNTIYF. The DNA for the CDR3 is TGTGCCTCGGGGGCGACCTCTGGAAACACCATATATTTT.

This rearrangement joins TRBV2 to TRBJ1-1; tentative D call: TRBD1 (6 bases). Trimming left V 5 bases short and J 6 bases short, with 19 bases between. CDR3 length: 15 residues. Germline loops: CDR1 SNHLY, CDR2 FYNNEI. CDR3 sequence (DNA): TGTGCCAGCAGTCGAGGAGTCACAGGGAGCCCTGAAGCTTTCTTT. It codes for CASSRGVTGSPEAFF.

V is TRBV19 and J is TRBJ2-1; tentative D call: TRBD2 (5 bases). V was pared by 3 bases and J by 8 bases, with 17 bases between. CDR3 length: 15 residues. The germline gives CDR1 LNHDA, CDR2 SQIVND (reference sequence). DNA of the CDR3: TGTGCCAGTAGTATGCTATACGGGGTTCTCCATGAGCAGTTCTTC. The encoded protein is CASSMLYGVLHEQFF.

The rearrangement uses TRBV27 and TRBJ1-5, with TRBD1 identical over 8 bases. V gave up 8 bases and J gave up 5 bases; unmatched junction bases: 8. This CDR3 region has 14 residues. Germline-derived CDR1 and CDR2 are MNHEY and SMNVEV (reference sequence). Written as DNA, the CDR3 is TGTGCCAGCGGGCAGGGGGCGCATCATCAGCCCCAGCATTTT. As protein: CASGQGAHHQPQHF.

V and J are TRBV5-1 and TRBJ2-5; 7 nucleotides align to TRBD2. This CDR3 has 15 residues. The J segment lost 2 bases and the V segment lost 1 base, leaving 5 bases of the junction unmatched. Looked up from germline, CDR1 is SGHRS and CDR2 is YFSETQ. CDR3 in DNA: TGCGCCAGCAGCTTGTTTCTAGCGGTACAAGAGACCCAGTACTTC. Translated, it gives CASSLFLAVQETQYF.

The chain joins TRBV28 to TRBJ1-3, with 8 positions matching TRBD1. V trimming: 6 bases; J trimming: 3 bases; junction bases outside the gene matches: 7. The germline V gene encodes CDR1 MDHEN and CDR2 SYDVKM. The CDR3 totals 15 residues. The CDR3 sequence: CASSPWTGSGNTIYF. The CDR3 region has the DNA TGTGCCAGCAGCCCATGGACAGGGAGTGGAAACACCATATATTTT.

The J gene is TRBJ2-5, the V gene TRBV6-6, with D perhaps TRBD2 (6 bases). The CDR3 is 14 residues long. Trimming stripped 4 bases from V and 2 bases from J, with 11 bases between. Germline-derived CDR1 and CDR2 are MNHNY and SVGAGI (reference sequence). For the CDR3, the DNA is TGTGCCAGCAGTTCCCCGGGACTGCAAGAGACCCAGTACTTC. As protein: CASSSPGLQETQYF.

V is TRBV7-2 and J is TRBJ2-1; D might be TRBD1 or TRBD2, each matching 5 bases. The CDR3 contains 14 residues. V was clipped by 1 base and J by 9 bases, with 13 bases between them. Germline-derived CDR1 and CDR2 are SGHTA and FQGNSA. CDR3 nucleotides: TGTGCCAGCAGCTTAGAGCCTAGAGGGGTTGAGCAGTTCTTC. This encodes CASSLEPRGVEQFF.

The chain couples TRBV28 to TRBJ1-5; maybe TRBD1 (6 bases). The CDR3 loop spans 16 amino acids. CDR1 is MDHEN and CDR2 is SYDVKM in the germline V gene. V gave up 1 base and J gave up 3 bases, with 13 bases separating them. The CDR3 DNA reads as TGTGCCAGCAGTTTATTGAGGGGGGGCTACAATCAGCCCCAGCATTTT. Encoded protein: CASSLLRGGYNQPQHF.

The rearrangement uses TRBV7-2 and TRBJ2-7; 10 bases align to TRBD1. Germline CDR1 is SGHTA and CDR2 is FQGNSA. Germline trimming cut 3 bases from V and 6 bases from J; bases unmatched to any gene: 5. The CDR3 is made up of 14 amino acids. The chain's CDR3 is CASSFGQGVGEQYF. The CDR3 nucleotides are TGTGCCAGCAGCTTCGGACAGGGGGTGGGCGAGCAGTACTTC.

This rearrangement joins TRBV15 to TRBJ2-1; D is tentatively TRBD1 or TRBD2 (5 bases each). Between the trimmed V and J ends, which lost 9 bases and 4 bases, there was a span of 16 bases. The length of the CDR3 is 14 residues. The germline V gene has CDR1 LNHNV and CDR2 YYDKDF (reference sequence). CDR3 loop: CATAGTRRYNEQFF. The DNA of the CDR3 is TGTGCCACGGCCGGGACCCGGAGATACAATGAGCAGTTCTTC.

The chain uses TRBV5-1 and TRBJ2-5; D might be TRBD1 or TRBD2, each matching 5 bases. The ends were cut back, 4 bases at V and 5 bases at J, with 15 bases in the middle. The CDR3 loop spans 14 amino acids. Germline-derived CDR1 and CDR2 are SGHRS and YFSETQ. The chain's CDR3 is CASSPRDQRETQYF. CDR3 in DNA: TGCGCCAGCAGCCCCCGGGACCAGCGGGAGACCCAGTACTTC. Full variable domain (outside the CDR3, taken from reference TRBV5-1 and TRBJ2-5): KAGVTQTPRYLIKTRGQQVTLSCSPISGHRSVSWYQQTPGQGLQFLFEYFSETQRNKGNFPGRFSGRQFSNSRSEMNVSTLELGDSALYLCASSPRDQRETQYFGPGTRLLVL.

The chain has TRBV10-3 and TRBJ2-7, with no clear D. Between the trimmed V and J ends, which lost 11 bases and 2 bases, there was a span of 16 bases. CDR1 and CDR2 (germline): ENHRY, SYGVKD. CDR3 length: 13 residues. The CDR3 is CAASSPATYEQYF. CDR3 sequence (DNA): TGTGCCGCCAGCTCCCCGGCGACCTACGAGCAGTACTTC.

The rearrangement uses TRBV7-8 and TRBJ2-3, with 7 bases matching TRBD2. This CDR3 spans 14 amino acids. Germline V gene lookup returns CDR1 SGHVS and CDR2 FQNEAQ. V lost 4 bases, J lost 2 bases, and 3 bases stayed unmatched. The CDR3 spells CASSSAGITDTQYF. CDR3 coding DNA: TGTGCCAGCAGCTCAGCGGGGATCACAGATACGCAGTATTTT.

DNA for the CDR3: TGTGCCAGCCGACAGGGGATTGCCGAAGGCTACACCTTC. Its protein product is CASRQGIAEGYTF. The chain recombines TRBV6-5 with TRBJ1-2; 8 nucleotides align to TRBD1. The junction had 10 bases not matched to a gene; V was cut back by 8 bases and J by 8 bases. This CDR3 spans 13 amino acids. Germline V CDR1 and CDR2: MNHEY, SVGAGI.

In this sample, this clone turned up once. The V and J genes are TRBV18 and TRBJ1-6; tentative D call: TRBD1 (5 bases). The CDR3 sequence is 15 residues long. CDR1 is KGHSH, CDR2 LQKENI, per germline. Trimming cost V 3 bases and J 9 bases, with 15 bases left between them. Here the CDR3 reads CASSPSEGLTSPLHF. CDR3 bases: TGTGCCAGCTCACCTTCAGAGGGGCTGACTTCACCCCTCCACTTT.

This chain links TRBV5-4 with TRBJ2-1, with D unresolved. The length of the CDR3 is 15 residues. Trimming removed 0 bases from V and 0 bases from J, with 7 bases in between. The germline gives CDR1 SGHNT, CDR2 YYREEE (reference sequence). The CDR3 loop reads CASSLDYSSYNEQFF. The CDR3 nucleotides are TGTGCCAGCAGCTTGGACTATAGCTCCTACAATGAGCAGTTCTTC. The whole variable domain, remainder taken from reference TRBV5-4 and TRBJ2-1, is ETGVTQSPTHLIKTRGQQVTLRCSSQSGHNTVSWYQQALGQGPQFIFQYYREEENGRGNFPPRFSGLQFPNYSSELNVNALELDDSALYLCASSLDYSSYNEQFFGPGTRLTVL.

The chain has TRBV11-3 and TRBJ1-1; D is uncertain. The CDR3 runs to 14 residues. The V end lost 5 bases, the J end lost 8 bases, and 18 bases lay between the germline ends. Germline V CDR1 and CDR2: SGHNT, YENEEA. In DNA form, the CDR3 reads TGTGCCAGCAGCCCGAATGGAGGCGGCGGGGAAGCTTTCTTT. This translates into CASSPNGGGGEAFF.

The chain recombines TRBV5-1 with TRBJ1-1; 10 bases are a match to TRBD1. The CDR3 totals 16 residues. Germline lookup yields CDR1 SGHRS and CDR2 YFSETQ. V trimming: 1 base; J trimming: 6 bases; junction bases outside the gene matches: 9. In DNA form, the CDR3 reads TGCGCCAGCAGCTTGAACCCGACAGGGGGCCGCGCTGAAGCTTTCTTT. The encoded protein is CASSLNPTGGRAEAFF.

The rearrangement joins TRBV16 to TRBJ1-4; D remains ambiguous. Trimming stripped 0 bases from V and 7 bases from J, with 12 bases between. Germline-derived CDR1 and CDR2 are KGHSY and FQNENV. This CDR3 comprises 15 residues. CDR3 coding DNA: TGTGCCAGCAGCCAATCGTTAGGAATGGGTGAAAAACTGTTTTTT. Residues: CASSQSLGMGEKLFF.

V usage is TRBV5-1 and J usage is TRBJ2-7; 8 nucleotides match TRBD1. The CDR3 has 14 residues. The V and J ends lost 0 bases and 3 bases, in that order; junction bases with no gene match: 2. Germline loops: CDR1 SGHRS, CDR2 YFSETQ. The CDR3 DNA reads TGCGCCAGCAGCTTGGTACAGGGGGTCTACGAGCAGTACTTC. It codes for CASSLVQGVYEQYF.